At least ten counts were recorded for the clone carrying this TCR beta chain. Its antigen is as yet unknown. This sample is drawn from a study of CD8 T cells in ankylosing spondylitis. CDR3 length: 15 amino acids. V gave up 4 bases and J gave up 2 bases; unmatched junction bases: 4. The germline gives CDR1 SGHRS, CDR2 YFSETQ. For TCR beta, libraries came from quantitative 5'-RACE with molecular barcodes. TCRdb passed the 5' RACE reads through MiXCR, listing each CDR3 protein once. The sample lists around 890,000 distinct CDR3 sequences; approximately 12% were seen once. Study conclusions and caveats: Clones that were linked to disease were CD8+ and were relatively rare in peripheral blood. Characteristic, it appeared, of ankylosing spondylitis blood was a TCR beta motif of eight highly homologous variants. It was reported that disease-linked clones were significantly enriched in matched ankylosing spondylitis synovial fluid.

This receptor was identified in a male donor with ankylosing spondylitis. The V gene is TRBV5-1, the J gene TRBJ2-2, with 8 bases that match TRBD1. Sequenced: blood, either unsorted or a sorted T cell fraction (not recorded which). CDR3 protein: CASSRTGSNTGELFF. CDR3 nucleotide sequence: TGCGCCAGCAGCCGGACAGGGTCCAACACCGGGGAGCTGTTTTTT.